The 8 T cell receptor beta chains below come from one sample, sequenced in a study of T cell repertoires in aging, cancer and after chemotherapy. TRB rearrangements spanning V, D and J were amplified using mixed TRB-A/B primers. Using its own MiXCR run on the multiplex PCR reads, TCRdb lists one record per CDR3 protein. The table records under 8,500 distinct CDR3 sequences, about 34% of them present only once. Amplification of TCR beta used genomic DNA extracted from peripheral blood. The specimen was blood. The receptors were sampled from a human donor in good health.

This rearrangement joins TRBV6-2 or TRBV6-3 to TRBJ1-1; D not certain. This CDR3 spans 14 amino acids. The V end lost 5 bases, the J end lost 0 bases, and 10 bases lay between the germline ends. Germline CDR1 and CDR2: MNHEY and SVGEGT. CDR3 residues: CASSRSTVNTEAFF. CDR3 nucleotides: TGTGCCAGCAGTAGATCAACAGTGAACACTGAAGCTTTCTTT.

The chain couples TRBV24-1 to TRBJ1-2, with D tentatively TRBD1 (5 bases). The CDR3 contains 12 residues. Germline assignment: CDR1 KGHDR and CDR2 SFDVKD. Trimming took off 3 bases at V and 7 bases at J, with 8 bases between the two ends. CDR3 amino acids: CATSDVQGGYTF. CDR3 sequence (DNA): TGTGCCACCAGTGATGTCCAGGGTGGCTACACCTTC.

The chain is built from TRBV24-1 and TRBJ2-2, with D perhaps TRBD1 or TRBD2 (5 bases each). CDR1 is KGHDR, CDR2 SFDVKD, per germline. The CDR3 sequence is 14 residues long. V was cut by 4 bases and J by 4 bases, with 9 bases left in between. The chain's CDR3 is CATSDPGTTGELFF. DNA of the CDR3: TGTGCCACCAGTGACCCTGGGACCACCGGGGAGCTGTTTTTT.

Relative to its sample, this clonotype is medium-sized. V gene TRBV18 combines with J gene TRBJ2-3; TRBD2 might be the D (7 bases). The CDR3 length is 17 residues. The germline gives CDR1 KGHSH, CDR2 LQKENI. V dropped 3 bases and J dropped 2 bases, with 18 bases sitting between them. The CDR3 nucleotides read TGTGCCAGCTCACCCCCGAGGGGGGGCGAGTCCACAGATACGCAGTATTTT. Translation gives CASSPPRGGESTDTQYF.

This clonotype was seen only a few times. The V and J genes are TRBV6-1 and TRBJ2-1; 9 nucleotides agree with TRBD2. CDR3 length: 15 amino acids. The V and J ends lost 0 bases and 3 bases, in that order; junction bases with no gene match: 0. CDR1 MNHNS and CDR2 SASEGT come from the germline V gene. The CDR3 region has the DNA TGTGCCAGCAGTGAAGCAGCGGGGGGCTACAATGAGCAGTTCTTC. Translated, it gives CASSEAAGGYNEQFF.

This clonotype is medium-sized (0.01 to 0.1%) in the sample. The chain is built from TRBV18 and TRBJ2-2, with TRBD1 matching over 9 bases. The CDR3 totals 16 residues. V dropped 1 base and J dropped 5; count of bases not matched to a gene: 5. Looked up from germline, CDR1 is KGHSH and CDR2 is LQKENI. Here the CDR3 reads CASSPRPGQGTGELFF. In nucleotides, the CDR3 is TGTGCCAGCTCACCACGCCCGGGACAGGGTACCGGGGAGCTGTTTTTT.

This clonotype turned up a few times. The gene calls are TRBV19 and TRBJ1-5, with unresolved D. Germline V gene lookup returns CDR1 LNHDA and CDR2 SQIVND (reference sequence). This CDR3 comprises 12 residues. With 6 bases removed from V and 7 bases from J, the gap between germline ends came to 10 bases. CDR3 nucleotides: TGTGCCAGTAGCCCGTTGGAACAGCCCCAGCATTTT. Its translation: CASSPLEQPQHF.

The CDR3 nucleotides read TGTGCCAGCAGCCGCCGGGCCGGGGTAGGGCAGCCCCAGCATTTT. As protein: CASSRRAGVGQPQHF. The V and J genes are TRBV6-2 or TRBV6-3 and TRBJ1-5, with D unclear. V gave up 6 bases and J gave up 7 bases, with 19 bases separating them. From germline, CDR1 is MNHEY and CDR2 SVGEGT. The CDR3 runs 15 residues.